This T cell receptor beta chain derives from a study of control samples from healthy donors and cancer patients. The data were produced by immunoSEQ multiplex PCR, yet TCRdb's version contains in-frame clones alone and is incomplete. Of 95,000 to 150,000 clones in the sample, more than 75% are singletons; the top ten hold 2.5% to 3.5%. CDR3 length: 16 residues. The germline CDR1 and CDR2 sequences are WSHSY and SAAADI. Trimming stripped 3 bases from V and 2 bases from J, with 11 bases between. The receptor was isolated from a man aged 55-75 years in good health. The chain recombines TRBV10-2 with TRBJ2-6; D is uncertain. Specimen: blood. DNA for the CDR3: TGCGCCAGCAGTGATCGGCCAGCTGCTGGGGCCAACGTCCTGACTTTC. Translation: CASSDRPAAGANVLTF.